This is a list of T cell receptor beta chains from one sample in a study of shared clonotypes between healthy human individuals. Assay used: immunoSEQ multiplex PCR; TCRdb lists only in-frame clones, some missing. The repertoire consists of just over 2,000,000 clones, with approximately 95% occurring once and the leading ten covering 0.13%. Sequenced input: naive CD4+ T cells sorted from blood. Receptors originate from a man younger than 35 in good health. The CDR3 runs from the conserved cysteine through the conserved F or W. Fields, in order: V gene, J gene, clone size, D gene, CDR3 DNA, CDR3 protein. A D gene is named only where the DNA matches it firmly. Not all rows give a size; the values are once, few, many and, for expanded clones, a class.

v_gene: TRBV11-3
j_gene: TRBJ2-3
abundance: -
d_gene: -
CDR3nt: TGTGCCAGCAGCTTAGGGCTCTCAGGGCTTCGCACAGATACGCAGTATTTT
CDR3aa: CASSLGLSGLRTDTQYF

v_gene: TRBV29-1
j_gene: TRBJ1-1
abundance: -
d_gene: -
CDR3nt: TGCAGCGTGGCTGAGGGGAACCGTCAAGCTTTCTTT
CDR3aa: CSVAEGNRQAFF

v_gene: TRBV6-5
j_gene: TRBJ2-5
abundance: -
d_gene: -
CDR3nt: TGTGCCAGCATCTCCCCCGGTACCGAGACCCAGTACTTC
CDR3aa: CASISPGTETQYF

v_gene: TRBV6-5
j_gene: TRBJ1-5
abundance: -
d_gene: -
CDR3nt: TGTGCCAGCGGTAGGAGCAATCAGCCCCAGCATTTT
CDR3aa: CASGRSNQPQHF

v_gene: TRBV6-6
j_gene: TRBJ1-1
abundance: -
d_gene: -
CDR3nt: TGTGCCAGCAGTTACGCGGACACTGAAGCTTTCTTT
CDR3aa: CASSYADTEAFF

v_gene: TRBV5-1
j_gene: TRBJ2-2
abundance: -
d_gene: -
CDR3nt: TGCGCCAGCAGCTTGGTGACAGGAACTCCCGGGGAGCTGTTTTTT
CDR3aa: CASSLVTGTPGELFF

v_gene: TRBV2
j_gene: TRBJ2-7
abundance: -
d_gene: -
CDR3nt: TGTGCCAGCAGTGACCCGGGTCGGACAGCCTACGAGCAGTACTTC
CDR3aa: CASSDPGRTAYEQYF

v_gene: TRBV19
j_gene: TRBJ2-1
abundance: -
d_gene: -
CDR3nt: TGTGCCAGTAGTTATCGGGAGACTAATGAGCAGTTCTTC
CDR3aa: CASSYRETNEQFF

v_gene: TRBV9
j_gene: TRBJ2-3
abundance: -
d_gene: -
CDR3nt: TGTGCCAGCACCTCAGCCCGGGCAGATACGCAGTATTTT
CDR3aa: CASTSARADTQYF

v_gene: TRBV11-2
j_gene: TRBJ1-3
abundance: -
d_gene: -
CDR3nt: TGTGCCAGCAGCCCCCTTTTAAACTCTGGAAACACCATATATTTT
CDR3aa: CASSPLLNSGNTIYF

v_gene: TRBV5-1
j_gene: TRBJ1-5
abundance: -
d_gene: -
CDR3nt: TGCGCCAGCAGCTTGGATACATTAGGCAATCAGCCCCAGCATTTT
CDR3aa: CASSLDTLGNQPQHF

v_gene: TRBV7-9
j_gene: TRBJ2-1
abundance: -
d_gene: -
CDR3nt: TGTGCCAGCAGGCCGTGGGGGCAAACCTACAATGAGCAGTTCTTC
CDR3aa: CASRPWGQTYNEQFF

v_gene: TRBV9
j_gene: TRBJ1-3
abundance: -
d_gene: -
CDR3nt: TGTGCCAGCAGCGTGGAGGGTTCATCTGGAAACACCATATATTTT
CDR3aa: CASSVEGSSGNTIYF

v_gene: TRBV5-4
j_gene: TRBJ2-7
abundance: -
d_gene: -
CDR3nt: TGTGCCAGCAGCACACCTAAGGGGGACTCCTACGAGCAGTACTTC
CDR3aa: CASSTPKGDSYEQYF

v_gene: TRBV6-6
j_gene: TRBJ1-3
abundance: -
d_gene: -
CDR3nt: TGTGCCAGCACGGGCTCTGGAAACACCATATATTTT
CDR3aa: CASTGSGNTIYF

v_gene: TRBV19
j_gene: TRBJ2-7
abundance: -
d_gene: TRBD2
CDR3nt: TGTGCCAGTAGCCCTATAAGCGGGAGCTCCTCCTACGAGCAGTACTTC
CDR3aa: CASSPISGSSSYEQYF

v_gene: TRBV29-1
j_gene: TRBJ1-4
abundance: -
d_gene: TRBD1
CDR3nt: TGCAGCGTTGGAGTGACAGGGCAAACTAATGAAAAACTGTTTTTT
CDR3aa: CSVGVTGQTNEKLFF

v_gene: TRBV5-1
j_gene: TRBJ2-1
abundance: -
d_gene: -
CDR3nt: TGCGCCAGCAGTTTGGATCTCCGGGAGCAGTTCTTC
CDR3aa: CASSLDLREQFF

v_gene: TRBV5-1
j_gene: TRBJ2-7
abundance: -
d_gene: -
CDR3nt: TGCGCCAGCAGCTGGGACAAGAGCTCCTACGAGCAGTACTTC
CDR3aa: CASSWDKSSYEQYF

v_gene: TRBV7-9
j_gene: TRBJ1-1
abundance: -
d_gene: -
CDR3nt: TGTGCCAGCAGCTTAGGATCCCAGAACACTGAAGCTTTCTTT
CDR3aa: CASSLGSQNTEAFF

v_gene: TRBV10-2
j_gene: TRBJ2-2
abundance: -
d_gene: -
CDR3nt: TGCGCCAGCAGTGAGTCACCGGAGAGGGAGCTGTTTTTT
CDR3aa: CASSESPERELFF

v_gene: TRBV5-4
j_gene: TRBJ2-3
abundance: -
d_gene: TRBD1
CDR3nt: TGTGCCAGCAGCGCTCCGGGACAGGGGATATATACGCAGTATTTT
CDR3aa: CASSAPGQGIYTQYF

v_gene: TRBV28
j_gene: TRBJ1-1
abundance: -
d_gene: TRBD1
CDR3nt: TGTGCCAGCAGGGAACAGGGGGCGAACACTGAAGCTTTCTTT
CDR3aa: CASREQGANTEAFF

v_gene: TRBV27
j_gene: TRBJ1-4
abundance: -
d_gene: -
CDR3nt: TGTGCCAGCAGTTCGACAGGAGCCGGGGGAAAACTGTTTTTT
CDR3aa: CASSSTGAGGKLFF

v_gene: TRBV5-1
j_gene: TRBJ2-5
abundance: -
d_gene: TRBD2
CDR3nt: TGCGCCAGCAGCTTTAGCGGGGGGGCAGGCGAGACCCAGTACTTC
CDR3aa: CASSFSGGAGETQYF

v_gene: TRBV10-3
j_gene: TRBJ2-2
abundance: -
d_gene: -
CDR3nt: TGTGCCATCAGTGAATACCAGGGGAACACCGGGGAGCTGTTTTTT
CDR3aa: CAISEYQGNTGELFF

v_gene: TRBV21-1
j_gene: TRBJ1-1
abundance: -
d_gene: -
CDR3nt: TGTGCCAGCAGCAAAGTTTTAGGAGGTTTAGGGGTCTCTCCTGAAGCTTTCTTT
CDR3aa: CASSKVLGGLGVSPEAFF

v_gene: TRBV11-2
j_gene: TRBJ2-3
abundance: -
d_gene: -
CDR3nt: TGTGCCAGCAGCCCGCCGGGCAGAGCTAGCACAGATACGCAGTATTTT
CDR3aa: CASSPPGRASTDTQYF

v_gene: TRBV5-1
j_gene: TRBJ1-1
abundance: -
d_gene: -
CDR3nt: TGCGCCAGCAGCTTGGTGCGGGGGGCGCGTACTGAAGCTTTCTTT
CDR3aa: CASSLVRGARTEAFF

v_gene: TRBV19
j_gene: TRBJ1-1
abundance: -
d_gene: -
CDR3nt: TGTGCCAGCAGCTTAAAAGCGAACACTGAAGCTTTCTTT
CDR3aa: CASSLKANTEAFF

v_gene: TRBV4-1
j_gene: TRBJ2-3
abundance: -
d_gene: -
CDR3nt: TGCGCCAGCAGCCAAGGGCATGGGTCTACGCAGTATTTT
CDR3aa: CASSQGHGSTQYF

v_gene: TRBV9
j_gene: TRBJ2-6
abundance: -
d_gene: -
CDR3nt: TGTGCCAGCAGGAGGGGCCCCGGCTCTGGGGCCAACGTCCTGACTTTC
CDR3aa: CASRRGPGSGANVLTF

v_gene: TRBV2
j_gene: TRBJ1-2
abundance: -
d_gene: -
CDR3nt: TGTGCCAGCAGTGATTCGGCAGGTCCGGGCACGGGCTACACCTTC
CDR3aa: CASSDSAGPGTGYTF

v_gene: TRBV5-1
j_gene: TRBJ1-1
abundance: -
d_gene: -
CDR3nt: TGCGCCAGCTTAAAGGGGCCCTGGGGTAACACTGAAGCTTTCTTT
CDR3aa: CASLKGPWGNTEAFF

v_gene: TRBV6-5
j_gene: TRBJ1-1
abundance: once
d_gene: -
CDR3nt: TGTGCCAGCAGTACCCCCGGGAGGGCTGAAGCTTTCTTT
CDR3aa: CASSTPGRAEAFF

v_gene: TRBV28
j_gene: TRBJ2-1
abundance: once
d_gene: -
CDR3nt: TGTGCCAGCAGCTCCAGCGTGGGTGAGCAGTTCTTC
CDR3aa: CASSSSVGEQFF

v_gene: TRBV19
j_gene: TRBJ1-1
abundance: -
d_gene: -
CDR3nt: TGTGCCAGTAGTATGGACAGACCGAACACTGAAGCTTTCTTT
CDR3aa: CASSMDRPNTEAFF

v_gene: TRBV7-2
j_gene: TRBJ2-7
abundance: -
d_gene: -
CDR3nt: TGTGCCAGCAGCTTAGCTATTACCTACGAGCAGTACTTC
CDR3aa: CASSLAITYEQYF

v_gene: TRBV7-2
j_gene: TRBJ1-1
abundance: -
d_gene: -
CDR3nt: TGTGCCAGCAGCCCGGCGGGGGGCGCATATGAAGCTTTCTTT
CDR3aa: CASSPAGGAYEAFF

v_gene: TRBV7-2
j_gene: TRBJ2-4
abundance: -
d_gene: -
CDR3nt: TGTGCCAGCAGCCGGCAATCCGGAAACATTCAGTACTTC
CDR3aa: CASSRQSGNIQYF

v_gene: TRBV7-9
j_gene: TRBJ2-5
abundance: -
d_gene: -
CDR3nt: TGTGCCAGCAGCTCCCTCTTACCGGCCTTTGGGAAAGAGACCCAGTACTTC
CDR3aa: CASSSLLPAFGKETQYF

v_gene: TRBV4-1
j_gene: TRBJ2-1
abundance: -
d_gene: -
CDR3nt: TGCGCCAGCAGCCAAGATCCCAGCGCTAGCTCCTACAATGAGCAGTTCTTC
CDR3aa: CASSQDPSASSYNEQFF